The 12 T cell receptor beta chains below come from one sample, sequenced in a study of blood T cell repertoires in COVID-19. Some clones are missing from TCRdb's copy, which holds only in-frame ones; the method was immunoSEQ multiplex PCR. The repertoire holds 150,000 to 200,000 clones, with approximately 95% as singletons. The source material was peripheral blood. The receptors were gathered from a woman aged 45-65 years with acute or convalescent COVID-19.

The rearrangement uses TRBV6-5 and TRBJ2-1; no reliable D call. V lost 4 bases and J lost 8, with 12 bases in between. CDR3 size: 13 residues. Germline values: CDR1 MNHEY, CDR2 SVGAGI. The DNA for the CDR3 is TGTGCCAGCAGTTCCCCTACAGTTGATGAGCAGTTCTTC. Residues: CASSSPTVDEQFF.

The genes are TRBV7-2 and TRBJ2-3; 8 nucleotides line up with TRBD1. After removal of 6 bases from V and 7 bases from J, the junction contained 15 bases not matched to a gene. The CDR3 runs 16 residues. Germline CDR1 SGHTA, CDR2 FQGNSA. CDR3 region: CASSRTRTGLGYTQYF. The CDR3 DNA is TGTGCCAGCAGTCGTACTCGGACAGGGCTAGGATATACGCAGTATTTT.

This clone was seen once. This rearrangement joins TRBV3-1 (or the pseudogene TRBV3-2) to TRBJ2-2; 7 bases match TRBD1. The CDR3 is made up of 14 amino acids. Germline assignment: CDR1 LGHDT and CDR2 YNNKEL (reference sequence). J lost 7 bases, V lost 3 bases, and 5 bases had no gene match. This chain's CDR3 is CASSQTGTNGELFF. CDR3 sequence (DNA): TGTGCCAGCAGCCAGACAGGGACGAACGGGGAGCTGTTTTTT.

The chain has TRBV25-1 and TRBJ1-1; no firm D call. The ends were cut back, 4 bases at V and 3 bases at J, with 18 bases in the middle. Looked up from germline, CDR1 is MGHDK and CDR2 is SYGVNS. This CDR3 comprises 16 residues. CDR3 residues: CASSGFVLYGDTEAFF. The CDR3 DNA follows: TGTGCCAGCAGTGGGTTCGTTCTGTACGGGGACACTGAAGCTTTCTTT.

This chain's CDR3 is CASSLPLQGYTF. DNA of the CDR3: TGTGCCAGCAGCTTACCCTTGCAGGGCTACACCTTC. The rearrangement joins TRBV7-2 to TRBJ1-2; no definite D call. This CDR3 comprises 12 residues. The germline gives CDR1 SGHTA, CDR2 FQGNSA. Trimming shortened V by 2 bases and J by 8 bases, and 9 bases separated the two germline ends.

This rearrangement joins TRBV28 to TRBJ2-7; TRBD1 might be the D (5 bases). Germline CDR1 MDHEN, CDR2 SYDVKM. The CDR3 has 16 residues. The V end was cut by 1 base, the J end by 2 bases, with 15 bases between. The CDR3 DNA sequence: TGTGCCAGCAGTTTATCCCAGGACACCAACACCTACGAGCAGTACTTC. It translates to CASSLSQDTNTYEQYF.

The rearrangement uses TRBV14 and TRBJ2-1, with D maybe TRBD1 (5 bases). This CDR3 comprises 12 residues. V was cut by 5 bases and J by 11 bases, with 13 bases left in between. The germline V gene has CDR1 SGHDN and CDR2 FVKESK. For the CDR3, the DNA is TGTGCCAGCAGCGTTATAAGGACACAGCAGTTCTTC. Protein: CASSVIRTQQFF.

V gene TRBV3-1 (or the pseudogene TRBV3-2) combines with J gene TRBJ1-2, with D perhaps TRBD1 (6 bases). The germline V gene has CDR1 LGHDT and CDR2 YNNKEL (reference sequence). The germline V and J ends were trimmed by 2 bases and 5 bases, with 12 bases remaining between them. This CDR3 region has 14 residues. The CDR3 is CASSQLDRNYGYTF. Written as DNA, the CDR3 is TGTGCCAGCAGCCAACTGGACAGAAATTATGGCTACACCTTC.

The rearrangement uses TRBV28 and TRBJ2-1, with 7 nucleotides matching TRBD1. V shed 9 bases, J shed 4 bases, and the junction held 9 bases outside the gene matches. Germline lookup yields CDR1 MDHEN and CDR2 SYDVKM. The CDR3 consists of 14 residues. The CDR3, as DNA: TGTGCCAGTTCGGGACAGCCATCATACAATGAGCAGTTCTTC. Amino acid sequence: CASSGQPSYNEQFF.

Concerning this clone: At one end the junction does not follow the germline gene, possibly because of a read error. The chain carries TRBV6-5 and TRBJ1-1; no reliable D call. Germline loops: CDR1 MNHEY, CDR2 SVGAGI. This CDR3 is 14 amino acids long. CDR3: CASRYFSENTEAFF. The CDR3 coding sequence is TGTGCCAGCAGATACTTTAGCGAGAACACTGAAGCTTTCTTT.

The rearrangement links TRBV3-1 (or the pseudogene TRBV3-2) to TRBJ1-2; TRBD1 aligns across 9 bases. The junction had 8 bases not matched to a gene; V was cut back by 3 bases and J by 9 bases. The germline V gene encodes CDR1 LGHDT and CDR2 YNNKEL (reference sequence). This CDR3 comprises 14 residues. This CDR3 is CASSQQPGQGSYTF. In DNA, the CDR3 is TGTGCCAGCAGCCAGCAACCGGGACAGGGAAGCTACACCTTC.

The chain joins TRBV7-3 to TRBJ2-1, with a possible D match to TRBD2 (5 bases). The V end lost 4 bases, the J end lost 7 bases, and 17 bases lay between the germline ends. This CDR3 is 15 amino acids long. The V gene's germline CDR1 is SGHTA and CDR2 FQGTGA. CDR3 loop: CASSSPSGGHNEQFF. The CDR3 region has the DNA TGTGCCAGCAGCTCCCCCTCCGGCGGGCATAATGAGCAGTTCTTC.